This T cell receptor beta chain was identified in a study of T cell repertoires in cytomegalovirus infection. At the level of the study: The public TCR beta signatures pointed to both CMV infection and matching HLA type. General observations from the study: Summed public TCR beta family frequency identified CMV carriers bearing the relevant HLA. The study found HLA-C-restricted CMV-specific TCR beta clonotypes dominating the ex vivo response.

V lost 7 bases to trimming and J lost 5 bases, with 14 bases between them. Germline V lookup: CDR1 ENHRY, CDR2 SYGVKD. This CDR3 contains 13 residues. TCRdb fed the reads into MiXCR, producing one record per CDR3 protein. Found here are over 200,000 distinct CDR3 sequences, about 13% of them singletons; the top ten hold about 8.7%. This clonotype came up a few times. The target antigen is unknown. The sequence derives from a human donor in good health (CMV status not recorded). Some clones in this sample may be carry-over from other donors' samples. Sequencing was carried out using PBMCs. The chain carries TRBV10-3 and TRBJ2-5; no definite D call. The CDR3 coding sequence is TGTGCCATCAAAGATTGGGTGTCGGAGACCCAGTACTTC. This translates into CAIKDWVSETQYF.